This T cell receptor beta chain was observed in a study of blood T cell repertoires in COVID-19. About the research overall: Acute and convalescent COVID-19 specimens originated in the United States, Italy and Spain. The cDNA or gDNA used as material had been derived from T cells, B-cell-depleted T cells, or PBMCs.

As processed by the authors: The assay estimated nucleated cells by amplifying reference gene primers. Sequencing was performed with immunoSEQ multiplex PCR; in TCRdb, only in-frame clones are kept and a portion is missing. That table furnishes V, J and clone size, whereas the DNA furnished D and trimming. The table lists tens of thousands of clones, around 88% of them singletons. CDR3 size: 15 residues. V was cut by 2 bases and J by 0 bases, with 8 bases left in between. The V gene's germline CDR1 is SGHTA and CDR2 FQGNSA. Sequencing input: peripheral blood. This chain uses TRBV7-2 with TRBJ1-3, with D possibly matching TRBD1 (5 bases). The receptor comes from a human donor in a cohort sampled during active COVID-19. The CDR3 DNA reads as TGTGCCAGCAGCTTACAGGGCAACTCTGGAAACACCATATATTTT. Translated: CASSLQGNSGNTIYF.